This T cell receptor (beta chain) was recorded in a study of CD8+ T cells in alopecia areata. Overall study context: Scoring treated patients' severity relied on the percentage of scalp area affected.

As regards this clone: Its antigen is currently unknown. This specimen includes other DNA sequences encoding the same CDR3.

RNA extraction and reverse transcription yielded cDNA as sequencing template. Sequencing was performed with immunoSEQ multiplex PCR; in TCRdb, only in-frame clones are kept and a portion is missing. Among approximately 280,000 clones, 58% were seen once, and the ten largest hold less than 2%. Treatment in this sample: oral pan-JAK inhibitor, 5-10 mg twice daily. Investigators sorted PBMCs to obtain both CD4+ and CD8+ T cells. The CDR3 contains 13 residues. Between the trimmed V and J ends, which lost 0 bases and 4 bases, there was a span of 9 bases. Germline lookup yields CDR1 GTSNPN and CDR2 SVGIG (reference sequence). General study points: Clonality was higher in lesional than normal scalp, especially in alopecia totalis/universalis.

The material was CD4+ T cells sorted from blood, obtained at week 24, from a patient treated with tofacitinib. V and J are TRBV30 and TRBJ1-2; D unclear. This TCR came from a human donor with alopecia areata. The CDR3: CAWSVQEGYGYTF. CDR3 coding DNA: TGTGCCTGGAGTGTACAAGAAGGCTATGGCTACACCTTC.